This is a list of T cell receptor beta chains from one sample in a study of blood T cells in healthy people across ages. From the 5' RACE reads, TCRdb called clonotypes with MiXCR, one entry per CDR3 protein. The table lists approximately 1.5 million distinct CDR3 sequences, around 35% of them singletons. The specimen was blood. These receptors were taken from a woman under 40 in good health. CDR3s include the opening cysteine and the closing phenylalanine or tryptophan. D genes are given only for firm matches. Clone size is stated in some rows and not others, as once, few, many or a class when expanded.

v_call: TRBV27; d_call: .; j_call: TRBJ1-1; clone_size: .; cdr3_nt: TGTGCCTGCAGTTCAAACAGGCACACTGAAGCTTTCTTT; cdr3_aa: CACSSNRHTEAFF
v_call: TRBV7-9; d_call: TRBD2; j_call: TRBJ2-1; clone_size: .; cdr3_nt: TGTGCCAGCAGCTCAGTCTCTAGCGGGAGAGAGTATGAGCAGTTCTTC; cdr3_aa: CASSSVSSGREYEQFF
v_call: TRBV10-3; d_call: .; j_call: TRBJ2-3; clone_size: many; cdr3_nt: TGTGCCACCAGGGACTCCGGCACAGATACGCAGTATTTT; cdr3_aa: CATRDSGTDTQYF
v_call: TRBV27; d_call: .; j_call: TRBJ2-1; clone_size: few; cdr3_nt: TGTGCCAGCAGTGGTACCACAGGGTTAACCTACAATGAGCAGTTCTTC; cdr3_aa: CASSGTTGLTYNEQFF
v_call: TRBV11-2; d_call: TRBD2; j_call: TRBJ2-7; clone_size: few; cdr3_nt: TGTGCCAGCAGCTTAGGACTAGCGGGGTACTCCTACGAGCAGTACTTC; cdr3_aa: CASSLGLAGYSYEQYF
v_call: TRBV28; d_call: .; j_call: TRBJ2-5; clone_size: .; cdr3_nt: TGTGCCAGCACGTTAGAGGGGACCCAGTACTTC; cdr3_aa: CASTLEGTQYF
v_call: TRBV4-1; d_call: .; j_call: TRBJ2-7; clone_size: .; cdr3_nt: TGCGCCAGCAGCCAAGCGGCCCTCCTGGAGGGGGGAATCCACGAGCAGTACTTC; cdr3_aa: CASSQAALLEGGIHEQYF
v_call: TRBV5-1; d_call: .; j_call: TRBJ2-7; clone_size: .; cdr3_nt: TGCGCCAGCAGCGGCGGGAAGGTATCCTACGAGCAGTACTTC; cdr3_aa: CASSGGKVSYEQYF
v_call: TRBV25-1; d_call: TRBD1; j_call: TRBJ1-5; clone_size: .; cdr3_nt: TGTGCCACCGGGACAGGGAGCGGGCCCCAGCATTTT; cdr3_aa: CATGTGSGPQHF
v_call: TRBV11-1; d_call: .; j_call: TRBJ2-1; clone_size: .; cdr3_nt: TGTGCCAGCAGCCGGGACACCAACCCCTCCTACAATGAGCAGTTCTTC; cdr3_aa: CASSRDTNPSYNEQFF
v_call: TRBV20-1; d_call: .; j_call: TRBJ1-5; clone_size: .; cdr3_nt: TGCAGTGCTGTCTCCGGCAATCAGCCCCAGCATTTT; cdr3_aa: CSAVSGNQPQHF
v_call: TRBV7-9; d_call: TRBD2; j_call: TRBJ2-1; clone_size: many; cdr3_nt: TGTGCCAGCAGTCCCGGGACTAGCGGGGGAAGCTCCTACAATGAGCAGTTCTTC; cdr3_aa: CASSPGTSGGSSYNEQFF
v_call: TRBV5-1; d_call: .; j_call: TRBJ2-5; clone_size: .; cdr3_nt: TGCGCCAGCAGCCCTACAGCGCTCTTACAGGAAGAGTCCCAGTACTTC; cdr3_aa: CASSPTALLQEESQYF
v_call: TRBV27; d_call: .; j_call: TRBJ2-5; clone_size: few; cdr3_nt: TGTGCCAGCAGTTTTGACTCGGTCCAGGTCCAGTACTTC; cdr3_aa: CASSFDSVQVQYF
v_call: TRBV10-3; d_call: .; j_call: TRBJ2-7; clone_size: many; cdr3_nt: TGTGCCATCAGTGAGACCCACTACGAGCAGTACTTC; cdr3_aa: CAISETHYEQYF
v_call: TRBV5-5; d_call: .; j_call: TRBJ1-2; clone_size: .; cdr3_nt: TGTGCCAGCAGCTTGAACGGCGGGGGCGCTTATGGCTACACCTTC; cdr3_aa: CASSLNGGGAYGYTF
v_call: TRBV27; d_call: .; j_call: TRBJ2-2; clone_size: .; cdr3_nt: TGTGCCAGCAGTCCTCAGCGGGCCACCGGGGAGCTGTTTTTT; cdr3_aa: CASSPQRATGELFF
v_call: TRBV20-1; d_call: TRBD1; j_call: TRBJ2-7; clone_size: few; cdr3_nt: TGCAGTGCATCCGGGACAGAGGTCTACGAGCAGTACTTC; cdr3_aa: CSASGTEVYEQYF
v_call: TRBV6-6; d_call: TRBD2; j_call: TRBJ2-7; clone_size: few; cdr3_nt: TGTGCCAGCAGTTACCCCGGAGCGGGAGAGGATGAGCAGTACTTC; cdr3_aa: CASSYPGAGEDEQYF
v_call: TRBV27; d_call: .; j_call: TRBJ1-5; clone_size: .; cdr3_nt: TGTGCCAGCAGTTTAAAAGCCGGGGGCGGTCAGCCCCAGCATTTT; cdr3_aa: CASSLKAGGGQPQHF
v_call: TRBV2; d_call: .; j_call: TRBJ2-1; clone_size: few; cdr3_nt: TGTGCCAGCAGTGAACCCCGAATGGGGCAGTTCTTC; cdr3_aa: CASSEPRMGQFF
v_call: TRBV11-2; d_call: .; j_call: TRBJ2-1; clone_size: .; cdr3_nt: TGTGCCAGCGGCGAATTCTACAATGAGCAGTTCTTC; cdr3_aa: CASGEFYNEQFF
v_call: TRBV5-1; d_call: TRBD1; j_call: TRBJ2-7; clone_size: .; cdr3_nt: TGCGCCAGCAGCTTGGGGAGGTTCCGGGACAGTCGTCGGTACGAGCAGTACTTC; cdr3_aa: CASSLGRFRDSRRYEQYF
v_call: TRBV6-6; d_call: TRBD1; j_call: TRBJ2-1; clone_size: .; cdr3_nt: TGTGCCAGCAGTTACTCTCGGGACAGGGATCCTGAGCAGTTCTTC; cdr3_aa: CASSYSRDRDPEQFF
v_call: TRBV6-2/TRBV6-3; d_call: TRBD1; j_call: TRBJ1-6; clone_size: many; cdr3_nt: TGTGCCAGCAGATCGACAGGGGATAATTCACCCCTCCACTTT; cdr3_aa: CASRSTGDNSPLHF
v_call: TRBV5-1; d_call: .; j_call: TRBJ1-1; clone_size: few; cdr3_nt: TGCGCCAGCAGCTTGAGCGGGGAAGGGGCTTTCTTT; cdr3_aa: CASSLSGEGAFF
v_call: TRBV7-2; d_call: .; j_call: TRBJ1-5; clone_size: few; cdr3_nt: TGTGCCAGCAGCTTAACGGTTATGAACAATCAGCCCCAGCATTTT; cdr3_aa: CASSLTVMNNQPQHF
v_call: TRBV20-1; d_call: .; j_call: TRBJ2-1; clone_size: .; cdr3_nt: TGCAGTGCTAGAGATGCGGCCAGGGGAGTGGAGAATGAGCAGTTCTTC; cdr3_aa: CSARDAARGVENEQFF
v_call: TRBV6-5; d_call: .; j_call: TRBJ2-5; clone_size: .; cdr3_nt: TGTGCCAGCAGTTACTCTGACTTGAAAGAGACCCAGTACTTC; cdr3_aa: CASSYSDLKETQYF
v_call: TRBV6-5; d_call: .; j_call: TRBJ2-1; clone_size: once; cdr3_nt: TGTGCCAGCTGGTCGGGTACCTACAATGAGCAGTTCTTC; cdr3_aa: CASWSGTYNEQFF
v_call: TRBV12-3/TRBV12-4; d_call: TRBD2; j_call: TRBJ2-2; clone_size: .; cdr3_nt: TGTGCCAGCACCCCAGGGGGACTAGCGGGGGTTGGGGAGCTGTTTTTT; cdr3_aa: CASTPGGLAGVGELFF
v_call: TRBV2; d_call: TRBD1; j_call: TRBJ1-2; clone_size: .; cdr3_nt: TGTGCCACCGACGCCGGGACAGACTATGGTTACACCTTC; cdr3_aa: CATDAGTDYGYTF
v_call: TRBV6-2/TRBV6-3; d_call: .; j_call: TRBJ2-1; clone_size: .; cdr3_nt: TGTGCCAGCAGTTACCGCGGACAGTCTAGCTCCTACAATGAGCAGTTCTTC; cdr3_aa: CASSYRGQSSSYNEQFF
v_call: TRBV28; d_call: TRBD2; j_call: TRBJ2-1; clone_size: few; cdr3_nt: TGCGCCAGCAGTTCCCCTACCCCCGTGACTAGCGGGGATTACAATGAGCAGTTCTTC; cdr3_aa: CASSSPTPVTSGDYNEQFF
v_call: TRBV28; d_call: TRBD1; j_call: TRBJ2-5; clone_size: many; cdr3_nt: TGTGCCAGCAGTTTACGAGACAGGGGAAGAGAGACCCAGTACTTC; cdr3_aa: CASSLRDRGRETQYF
v_call: TRBV30; d_call: .; j_call: TRBJ1-2; clone_size: .; cdr3_nt: TGTGCCCCAAGGGACGGGAGCTACACCTTC; cdr3_aa: CAPRDGSYTF
v_call: TRBV20-1; d_call: .; j_call: TRBJ1-6; clone_size: .; cdr3_nt: TGCAGTGCTAGAGCCGGGGGGAGCTCCTATAATTCACCCCTCCACTTT; cdr3_aa: CSARAGGSSYNSPLHF
v_call: TRBV10-3; d_call: TRBD1; j_call: TRBJ1-2; clone_size: many; cdr3_nt: TGTGCCATCAGTGAAGGGACAGGGAGTAACTATGGCTACACCTTC; cdr3_aa: CAISEGTGSNYGYTF
v_call: TRBV7-2; d_call: .; j_call: TRBJ1-2; clone_size: .; cdr3_nt: TGTGCCAGCAGCTTAAGACCCCAGCCGACCTTTAACTATGGCTACACCTTC; cdr3_aa: CASSLRPQPTFNYGYTF